This TCR beta chain originates from a study of cytomegalovirus exposure and HLA in healthy donors. Study-wide findings and caveats: Some public TCRs appeared in many individuals, while most sequences were rare. Both high specificity and high sensitivity reportedly marked the classifier's diagnosis of cytomegalovirus status. First-cohort TCR clusters tended to co-occur in the approximately 130 validation repertoires, a later analysis found. Cytomegalovirus-associated status was assigned to approximately 160 TCR beta chains.

This clone was seen a handful of times. Its target is not known. Sequenced by immunoSEQ multiplex PCR; TCRdb stores in-frame clones only, minus some. The sample contains around 220,000 clones, approximately 83% of which appear only once. The CDR3 contains 15 residues. Sequences were obtained from PBMCs. The J gene is TRBJ2-7, the V gene TRBV21-1; the DNA was not compared with TRBD1, the D call given in the table. TRBV21-1 is labeled a pseudogene. The clonotype was recovered from a woman younger than 45 in good health and CMV-seropositive. For the CDR3, the DNA is TGTGCCAGCCGTCCCCCGGGACAGATCTCCTACGAGCAGTACTTC. Translation: CASRPPGQISYEQYF.